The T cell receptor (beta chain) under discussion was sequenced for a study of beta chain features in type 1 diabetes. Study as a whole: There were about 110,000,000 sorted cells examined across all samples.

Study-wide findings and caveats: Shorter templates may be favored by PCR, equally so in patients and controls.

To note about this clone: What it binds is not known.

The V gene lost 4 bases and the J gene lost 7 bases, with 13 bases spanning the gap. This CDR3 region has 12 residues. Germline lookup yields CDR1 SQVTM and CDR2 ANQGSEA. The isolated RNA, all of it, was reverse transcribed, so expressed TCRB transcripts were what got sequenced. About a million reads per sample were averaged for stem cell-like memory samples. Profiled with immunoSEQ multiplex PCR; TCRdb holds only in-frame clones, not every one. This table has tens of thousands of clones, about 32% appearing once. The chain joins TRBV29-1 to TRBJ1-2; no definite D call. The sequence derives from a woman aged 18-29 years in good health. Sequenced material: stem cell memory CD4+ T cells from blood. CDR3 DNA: TGCAGCGTTGTCGGGGTCGGCGGTGGCTACACCTTC. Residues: CSVVGVGGGYTF.